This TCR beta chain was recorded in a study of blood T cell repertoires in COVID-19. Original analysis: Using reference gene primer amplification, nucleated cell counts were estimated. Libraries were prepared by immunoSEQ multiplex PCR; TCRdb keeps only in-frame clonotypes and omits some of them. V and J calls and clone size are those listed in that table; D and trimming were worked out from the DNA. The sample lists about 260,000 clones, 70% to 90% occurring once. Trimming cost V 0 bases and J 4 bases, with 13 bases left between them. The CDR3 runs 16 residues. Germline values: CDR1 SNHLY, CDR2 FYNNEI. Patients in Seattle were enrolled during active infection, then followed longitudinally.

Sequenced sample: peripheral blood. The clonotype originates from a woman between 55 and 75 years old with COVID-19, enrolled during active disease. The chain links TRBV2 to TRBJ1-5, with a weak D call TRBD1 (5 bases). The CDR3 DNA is TGTGCCAGCAGTGAAGCTTTGGCAGGGCGGAATCAGCCCCAGCATTTT. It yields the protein CASSEALAGRNQPQHF.